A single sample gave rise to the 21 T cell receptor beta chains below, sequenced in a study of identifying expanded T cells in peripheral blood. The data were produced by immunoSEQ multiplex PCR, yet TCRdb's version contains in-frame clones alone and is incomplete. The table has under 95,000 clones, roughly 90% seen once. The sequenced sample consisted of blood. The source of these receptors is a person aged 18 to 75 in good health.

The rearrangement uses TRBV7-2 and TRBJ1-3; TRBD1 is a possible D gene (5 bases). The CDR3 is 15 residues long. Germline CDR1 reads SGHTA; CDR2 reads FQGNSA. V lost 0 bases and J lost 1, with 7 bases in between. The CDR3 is CASSLARGSGNTIYF. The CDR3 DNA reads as TGTGCCAGCAGCTTAGCAAGGGGATCTGGAAACACCATATATTTT.

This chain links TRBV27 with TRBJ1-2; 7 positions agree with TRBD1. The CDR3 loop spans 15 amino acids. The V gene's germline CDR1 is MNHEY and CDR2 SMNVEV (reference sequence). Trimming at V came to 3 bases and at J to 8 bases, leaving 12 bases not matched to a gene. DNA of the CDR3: TGTGCCAGCAGTTTCTCCCCGGGACAGAGGCGGGGCTACACCTTC. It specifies CASSFSPGQRRGYTF.

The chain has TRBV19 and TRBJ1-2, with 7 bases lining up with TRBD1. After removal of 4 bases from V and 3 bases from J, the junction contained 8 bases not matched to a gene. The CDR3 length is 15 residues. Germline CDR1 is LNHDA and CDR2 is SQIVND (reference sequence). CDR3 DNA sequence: TGTGCCAGTAGTACCACAGGGGACCTCTACTATGGCTACACCTTC. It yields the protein CASSTTGDLYYGYTF. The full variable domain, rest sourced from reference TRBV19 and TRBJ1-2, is DGGITQSPKYLFRKEGQNVTLSCEQNLNHDAMYWYRQDPGQGLRLIYYSQIVNDFQKGDIAEGYSVSREKKESFPLTVTSAQKNPTAFYLCASSTTGDLYYGYTFGSGTRLTVV.

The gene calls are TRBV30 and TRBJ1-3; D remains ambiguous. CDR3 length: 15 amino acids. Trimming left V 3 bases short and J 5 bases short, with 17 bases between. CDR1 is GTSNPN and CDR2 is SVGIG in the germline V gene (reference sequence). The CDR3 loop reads CAWSRSGRQRNTIYF. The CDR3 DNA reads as TGTGCCTGGAGCCGCTCCGGACGCCAGAGAAACACCATATATTTT.

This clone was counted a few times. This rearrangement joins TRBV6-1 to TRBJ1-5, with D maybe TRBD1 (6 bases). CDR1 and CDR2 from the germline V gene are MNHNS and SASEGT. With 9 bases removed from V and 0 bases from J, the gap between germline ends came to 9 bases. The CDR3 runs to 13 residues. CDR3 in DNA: TGTGCCAGGGGGACACGTAGCAATCAGCCCCAGCATTTT. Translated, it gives CARGTRSNQPQHF.

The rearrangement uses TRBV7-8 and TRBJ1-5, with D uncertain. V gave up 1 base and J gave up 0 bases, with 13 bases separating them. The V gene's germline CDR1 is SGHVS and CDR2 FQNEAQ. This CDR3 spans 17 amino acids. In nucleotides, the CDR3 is TGTGCCAGCAGCTTAGATCGGGCAGGCCATAGCAATCAGCCCCAGCATTTT. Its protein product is CASSLDRAGHSNQPQHF.

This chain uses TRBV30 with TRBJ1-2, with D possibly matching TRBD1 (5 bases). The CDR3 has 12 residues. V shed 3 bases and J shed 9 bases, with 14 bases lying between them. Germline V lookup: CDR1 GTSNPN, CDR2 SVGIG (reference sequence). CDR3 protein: CAWRTGAGRYTF. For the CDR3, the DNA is TGTGCCTGGAGGACCGGTGCGGGGCGCTACACCTTC.

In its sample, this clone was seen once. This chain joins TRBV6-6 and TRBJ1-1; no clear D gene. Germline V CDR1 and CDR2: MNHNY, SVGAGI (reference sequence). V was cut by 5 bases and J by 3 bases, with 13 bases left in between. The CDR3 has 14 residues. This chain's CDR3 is CASSPSGSDTEAFF. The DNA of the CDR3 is TGTGCCAGCAGTCCCTCGGGTTCTGACACTGAAGCTTTCTTT.

The CDR3: CASSKGIRAASTDTQYF. DNA of the CDR3: TGTGCCAGCAGCAAAGGCATACGAGCGGCTAGCACAGATACGCAGTATTTT. V gene TRBV21-1 combines with J gene TRBJ2-3; TRBD2, the D gene given by the table, was not confirmed from the DNA. TRBV21-1 represents a pseudogene. This CDR3 has 17 residues.

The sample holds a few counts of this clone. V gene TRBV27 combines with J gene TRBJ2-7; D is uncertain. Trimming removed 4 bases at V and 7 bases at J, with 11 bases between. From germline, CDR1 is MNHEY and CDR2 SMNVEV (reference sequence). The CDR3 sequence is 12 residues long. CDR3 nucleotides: TGTGCCAGCAGTTCAGGCATTACGGAGCAGTACTTC. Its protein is CASSSGITEQYF.

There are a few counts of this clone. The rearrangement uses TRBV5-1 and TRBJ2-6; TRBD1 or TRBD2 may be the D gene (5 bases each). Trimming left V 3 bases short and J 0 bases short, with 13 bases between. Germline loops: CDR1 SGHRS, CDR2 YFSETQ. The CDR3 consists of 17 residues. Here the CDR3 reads CASSSRDLHSGANVLTF. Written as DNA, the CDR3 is TGCGCCAGCAGCTCCAGGGACCTCCACTCTGGGGCCAACGTCCTGACTTTC.

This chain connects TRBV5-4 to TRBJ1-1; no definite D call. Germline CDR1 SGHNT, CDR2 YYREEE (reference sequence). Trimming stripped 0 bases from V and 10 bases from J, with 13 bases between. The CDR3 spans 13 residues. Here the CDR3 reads CASSLDSGLGAFF. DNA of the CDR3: TGTGCCAGCAGCTTGGACAGCGGGCTCGGAGCTTTCTTT.

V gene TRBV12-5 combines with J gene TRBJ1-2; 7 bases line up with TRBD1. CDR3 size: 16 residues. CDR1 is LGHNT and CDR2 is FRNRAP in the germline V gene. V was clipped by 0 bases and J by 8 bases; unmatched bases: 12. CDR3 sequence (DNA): TGTGCTAGTGGTTTGGTACTTCCCGGGACAGCGAGGGGCTACACCTTC. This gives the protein CASGLVLPGTARGYTF.

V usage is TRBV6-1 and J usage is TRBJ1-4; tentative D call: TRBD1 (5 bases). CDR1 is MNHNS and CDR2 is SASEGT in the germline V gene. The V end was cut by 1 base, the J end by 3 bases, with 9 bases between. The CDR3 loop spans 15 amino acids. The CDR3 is CASSEVEGSNEKLFF. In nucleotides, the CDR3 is TGTGCCAGCAGTGAAGTTGAGGGGTCTAATGAAAAACTGTTTTTT.

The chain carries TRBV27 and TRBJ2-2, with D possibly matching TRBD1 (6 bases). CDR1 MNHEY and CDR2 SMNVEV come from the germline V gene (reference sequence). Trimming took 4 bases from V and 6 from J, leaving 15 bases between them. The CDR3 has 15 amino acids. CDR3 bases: TGTGCCAGCAGTTGGACAGCGAACAACCCCGGGGAGCTGTTTTTT. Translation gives CASSWTANNPGELFF.

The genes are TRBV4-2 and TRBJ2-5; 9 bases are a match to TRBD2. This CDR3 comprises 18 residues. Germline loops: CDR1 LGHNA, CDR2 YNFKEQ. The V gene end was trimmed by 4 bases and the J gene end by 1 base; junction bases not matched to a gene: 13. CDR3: CASSRKEGLAGLQETQYF. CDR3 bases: TGTGCCAGCAGCCGGAAAGAGGGCCTAGCGGGGCTCCAAGAGACCCAGTACTTC.

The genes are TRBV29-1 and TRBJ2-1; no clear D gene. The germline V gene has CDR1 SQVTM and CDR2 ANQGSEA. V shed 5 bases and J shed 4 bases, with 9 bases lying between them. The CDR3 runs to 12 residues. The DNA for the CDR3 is TGCAGCGTTCTCTCCCGATACAATGAGCAGTTCTTC. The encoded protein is CSVLSRYNEQFF.

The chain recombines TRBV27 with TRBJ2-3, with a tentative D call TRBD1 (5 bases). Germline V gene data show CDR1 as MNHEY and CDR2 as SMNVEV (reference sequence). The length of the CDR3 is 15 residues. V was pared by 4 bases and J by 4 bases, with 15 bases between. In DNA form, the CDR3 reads TGTGCCAGCAGTTCCCTTGGAGAAGGGGCAGATACGCAGTATTTT. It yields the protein CASSSLGEGADTQYF.

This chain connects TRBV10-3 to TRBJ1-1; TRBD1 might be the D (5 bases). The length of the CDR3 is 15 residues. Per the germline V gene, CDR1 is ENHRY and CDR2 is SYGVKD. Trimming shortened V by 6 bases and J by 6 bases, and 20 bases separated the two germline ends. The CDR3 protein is CAIRRGLGEGSEAFF. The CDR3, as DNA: TGTGCCATCAGGAGGGGCCTGGGAGAAGGCTCTGAAGCTTTCTTT.

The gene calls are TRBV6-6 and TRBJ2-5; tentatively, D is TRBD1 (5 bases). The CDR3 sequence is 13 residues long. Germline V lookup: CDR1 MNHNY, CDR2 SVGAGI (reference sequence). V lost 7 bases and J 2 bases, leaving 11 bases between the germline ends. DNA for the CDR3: TGTGCCAGCAAGGCGACAGTTCAAGAGACCCAGTACTTC. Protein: CASKATVQETQYF.

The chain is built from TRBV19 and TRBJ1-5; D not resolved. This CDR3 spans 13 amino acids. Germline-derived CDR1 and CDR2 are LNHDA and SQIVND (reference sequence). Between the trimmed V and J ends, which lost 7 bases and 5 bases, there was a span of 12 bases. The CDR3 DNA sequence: TGTGCCAGTACCCGGGGTGCCGATCAGCCCCAGCATTTT. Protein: CASTRGADQPQHF.